This note documents a single T cell receptor (beta chain) sequence. The antigen remains unidentified. The sample comes from a study of beta chain features in type 1 diabetes. Study-level information: Across every sample, around 110,000,000 sorted cells were examined in total. Study-wide points: All four CD4+ subsets from Type 1 diabetes patients carried moderately but significantly shorter TCRB CDR3s.

As every portion of the isolated RNA was reverse transcribed, the sequencing read expressed TCRB transcripts. The table came from immunoSEQ multiplex PCR; TCRdb's copy has only in-frame clones and leaves some out. Among around 250,000 clones, approximately 25% were seen once, and the ten largest hold roughly 0.011%. CDR1 is MDHEN, CDR2 SYDVKM, per germline. The CDR3 contains 12 residues. The V gene lost 4 bases and the J gene lost 1 base, with 5 bases spanning the gap. A single heparinised blood sample, averaging around 110 mL, was obtained per donor. This TCR derives from a woman in her thirties with type 1 diabetes. Specimen: naive CD4+ T cells from blood. The V and J genes are TRBV28 and TRBJ2-7; no definite D call. DNA of the CDR3: TGTGCCAGCAGTTCCCCTTCCTACGAGCAGTACTTC. Its protein is CASSSPSYEQYF.